This T cell receptor beta chain was recorded in a study of T cells in localized non-small cell lung cancer. Only in-frame clones appear in the TCRdb table, and some are missing; sequencing was by immunoSEQ multiplex PCR. The sample yields about 23,000 clones, less than 90% seen once. This clone was counted once. Its antigen is as yet unknown. Study results and caveats: Adjacent lung exhibited a median of about 50 among the 100 most abundant tumor clones. Tumor samples were not multi-region, leaving intratumor heterogeneity unexcluded. Compared with tumor, uninvolved adjacent lung displayed greater T cell clonality, ranking highest overall. A higher density of T cells in blood coincided with extended overall survival.

Germline V gene sequence: CDR1 SGHNT, CDR2 YENEEA. V gave up 5 bases and J gave up 3 bases, with 11 bases separating them. The CDR3 contains 14 residues. The rearrangement joins TRBV11-3 to TRBJ2-1; a possible D gene is TRBD2 (5 bases). The input for sequencing was peripheral blood, taken before any cancer treatment. The source is a male donor older than 55 with stage I lung adenocarcinoma. The CDR3: CASSPTSDYNEQFF. For the CDR3, the DNA is TGTGCCAGCAGCCCTACTAGTGACTACAATGAGCAGTTCTTC.